This T cell receptor (beta chain) was sequenced for a study of CD8 T cells in ankylosing spondylitis. This clonotype was recorded at least ten times. Between the trimmed V and J ends, which lost 1 base and 0 bases, there was a span of 4 bases. The germline V gene encodes CDR1 KGHDR and CDR2 SFDVKD. The CDR3 is made up of 14 amino acids. Libraries for TCR beta were made by quantitative 5'-RACE with molecular barcodes. Using its own MiXCR run on the 5' RACE reads, TCRdb lists one record per CDR3 protein. The sample yields 250,000 or so distinct CDR3 sequences, around a tenth seen once. The clonotype originates from a male donor with ankylosing spondylitis or in good health (not recorded which). Material: blood, either unsorted or a sorted T cell fraction (not recorded which). V usage is TRBV24-1 and J usage is TRBJ2-3; D unresolved. Written as DNA, the CDR3 is TGTGCCACCAGTGATTTTACTAGCACAGATACGCAGTATTTT. Protein: CATSDFTSTDTQYF.